This T cell receptor beta chain originates from a study of T cell responses to AZD1222 COVID-19 vaccine. General study points: No day 14 peak samples; only post-peak repertoires were characterized.

About this clone: Its antigen is undetermined.

The V gene's germline CDR1 is SGHTA and CDR2 FQGNSA. The CDR3 contains 14 residues. V lost 2 bases and J lost 6, with 11 bases in between. Libraries were prepared by immunoSEQ multiplex PCR; TCRdb keeps only in-frame clonotypes and omits some of them. The table shows 100,000 to 140,000 clones, with more than 75% occurring only once. V gene TRBV7-2 combines with J gene TRBJ1-5; D is perhaps TRBD1 (5 bases). Sequenced here: peripheral blood, sampled on day 0 of AZD1222 vaccination. The clonotype was recovered from an adult in good health. CDR3 nucleotide sequence: TGTGCCAGCAGCTTAACAGGAGGAGGTCAGCCCCAGCATTTT. Residues: CASSLTGGGQPQHF.